Each of the 32 T cell receptor beta chains below was sequenced from the same sample in a study of shared T cell receptors in the human thymus. Profiling relied on immunoSEQ multiplex PCR, and the TCRdb table lists in-frame clones only, not all of them. The table has 700,000 or so clones, 80% to 90% seen once. The same sample was also studied in work on human thymus T cells.

The sample was thymocytes. The receptors come from a girl under three years old with a congenital heart defect.

V and J are TRBV7-8 and TRBJ1-1; D is possibly TRBD1 (5 bases). V dropped 0 bases and J dropped 3 bases, with 17 bases sitting between them. Germline CDR1 is SGHVS and CDR2 is FQNEAQ. The length of the CDR3 is 17 residues. The CDR3 loop is CASSLAVGGLGDTEAFF. The CDR3 region has the DNA TGTGCCAGCAGCTTAGCGGTGGGGGGACTAGGCGACACTGAAGCTTTCTTT.

This clone was observed a few times. This chain uses TRBV5-6 with TRBJ1-2; maybe TRBD1 (6 bases). The CDR3 runs 15 residues. CDR1 SGHDT and CDR2 YYEEEE come from the germline V gene. V was shortened by 0 bases and J by 5 bases, with 14 bases between the two germline ends. CDR3: CASSLAETGNYGYTF. The DNA for the CDR3 is TGTGCCAGCAGCTTGGCCGAAACAGGGAATTATGGCTACACCTTC.

The chain recombines TRBV11-2 with TRBJ2-7, with 11 bases fitting TRBD2. The CDR3 length is 15 residues. V lost 4 bases, J lost 2 bases, and 4 bases stayed unmatched. Per the germline V gene, CDR1 is SGHAT and CDR2 is FQNNGV. The CDR3 loop reads CASSCGTSGPYEQYF. CDR3 nucleotide sequence: TGTGCCAGCAGCTGCGGGACTAGCGGCCCCTACGAGCAGTACTTC.

The chain employs TRBV10-2 and TRBJ2-3, with D perhaps TRBD1 (6 bases). Per germline, CDR1 WSHSY and CDR2 SAAADI. The CDR3 is made up of 13 amino acids. Trimming pared 6 bases from V and 1 base from J, leaving 8 bases between. CDR3 in amino acids: CASRQGGTDTQYF. The CDR3 bases are TGCGCCAGCAGACAGGGAGGCACAGATACGCAGTATTTT.

V is TRBV5-1 and J is TRBJ2-2, with 7 bases aligning to TRBD1. V was pared by 1 base and J by 3 bases, with 0 bases of the junction left unmatched. The V gene's germline CDR1 is SGHRS and CDR2 YFSETQ. This CDR3 comprises 14 residues. CDR3: CASSLTGDTGELFF. DNA for the CDR3: TGCGCCAGCAGCTTGACAGGGGACACCGGGGAGCTGTTTTTT.

The V and J genes are TRBV6-6 and TRBJ1-2; TRBD1 matches at 7 bases. This CDR3 contains 14 residues. Losses at the gene ends were 6 bases for V and 3 bases for J; bases not matched to a gene: 7. Germline V CDR1 and CDR2: MNHNY, SVGAGI (reference sequence). The CDR3 DNA is TGTGCCAGCAGCCGGGGACAGAGGCACTATGGCTACACCTTC. This gives the protein CASSRGQRHYGYTF.

This chain joins TRBV15 and TRBJ2-3; TRBD2 matches at 12 bases. Germline CDR1 reads LNHNV; CDR2 reads YYDKDF (reference sequence). Trimming took 3 bases from V and 8 from J; bases not matched to a gene: 0. The CDR3 has 13 amino acids. CDR3 sequence: CATSRTSGGTQYF. CDR3 DNA sequence: TGTGCCACCAGCAGGACTAGCGGGGGTACGCAGTATTTT.

The rearrangement uses TRBV28 and TRBJ1-5; the match to TRBD1 covers 7 bases. V shed 6 bases and J 7 bases; nucleotides not matched to a gene: 15. The germline V gene has CDR1 MDHEN and CDR2 SYDVKM. The CDR3 extends over 16 amino acids. The CDR3 reads CASSEPGQSGGQPQHF. The CDR3 region has the DNA TGTGCCAGCAGCGAGCCGGGACAGTCCGGAGGACAGCCCCAGCATTTT.

This clone was recorded only once. The CDR3 sequence: CASSLGPGENTEAFF. The CDR3, as DNA: TGCGCCAGCAGCTTGGGACCCGGGGAAAACACTGAAGCTTTCTTT. V and J are TRBV5-1 and TRBJ1-1; D is unresolved. The V gene's germline CDR1 is SGHRS and CDR2 YFSETQ. V shed 0 bases and J shed 2 bases, with 11 bases lying between them. CDR3 length: 15 amino acids. Filled out from reference TRBV5-1 and TRBJ1-1, the complete variable domain reads KAGVTQTPRYLIKTRGQQVTLSCSPISGHRSVSWYQQTPGQGLQFLFEYFSETQRNKGNFPGRFSGRQFSNSRSEMNVSTLELGDSALYLCASSLGPGENTEAFFGQGTRLTVV.

The chain has TRBV14 and TRBJ2-2; D possibly corresponds to TRBD2 (5 bases). Trimming stripped 7 bases from V and 1 base from J, with 10 bases between. Germline CDR1 SGHDN, CDR2 FVKESK. This CDR3 has 14 residues. CDR3 residues: CASKKGGNTGELFF. The CDR3 region has the DNA TGTGCCAGCAAAAAAGGAGGGAACACCGGGGAGCTGTTTTTT.

The V call is TRBV4-1, the J call TRBJ1-2; D call uncertain. Germline V gene sequence: CDR1 MGHRA, CDR2 YSYEKL. V lost 1 base, J lost 6 bases, and 21 bases lay in between. The CDR3 length is 17 residues. Here the CDR3 reads CASSQGGTAGDDDGYTF. In nucleotides, the CDR3 is TGCGCCAGCAGCCAAGGGGGTACGGCCGGGGATGATGATGGCTACACCTTC.

This chain joins TRBV7-9 and TRBJ1-4; possibly TRBD1 for D (5 bases). With 5 bases removed from V and 7 bases from J, the gap between germline ends came to 17 bases. The CDR3 has 15 amino acids. Germline V gene data show CDR1 as SEHNR and CDR2 as FQNEAQ (reference sequence). CDR3 sequence (DNA): TGTGCCAGCAGCGGCGGGGGGACCTTAGGTGAAAAACTGTTTTTT. This gives the protein CASSGGGTLGEKLFF.

This chain connects TRBV7-3 to TRBJ1-2; TRBD1 might be the D (6 bases). The germline V gene encodes CDR1 SGHTA and CDR2 FQGTGA. CDR3 length: 18 residues. V was shortened by 10 bases and J by 1 base, with 28 bases between the two germline ends. CDR3 DNA sequence: TGTGCCACCCGCCGCCGGTCCAACACAGGGCGCCTTAACTATGGCTACACCTTC. Protein: CATRRRSNTGRLNYGYTF.

The chain couples TRBV11-2 to TRBJ1-2; D might be TRBD1 (5 bases). V was trimmed by 4 bases and J by 0 bases, leaving 12 bases between them. The germline V gene encodes CDR1 SGHAT and CDR2 FQNNGV. This CDR3 has 15 residues. CDR3 DNA: TGTGCCAGCAGCTCCGTGACAGTTTCTAACTATGGCTACACCTTC. It specifies CASSSVTVSNYGYTF.

As regards this clone: Other DNA sequences from this sample encode an identical CDR3 as well. The chain is built from TRBV27 and TRBJ1-6, with 10 bases that match TRBD1. Germline V lookup: CDR1 MNHEY, CDR2 SMNVEV (reference sequence). J gave up 7 bases and V 5 bases, and 5 bases lay outside the gene matches. This CDR3 has 15 residues. The CDR3, as DNA: TGTGCCAGCAGTCTCTGGGACAGGGGAAATTCACCCCTCCACTTT. Translating gives CASSLWDRGNSPLHF.

The rearrangement links TRBV6-5 to TRBJ1-2; possible D gene TRBD1, 6 bases. Germline V gene sequence: CDR1 MNHEY, CDR2 SVGAGI. V was trimmed by 0 bases and J by 5 bases, leaving 13 bases between them. The CDR3 covers 15 residues. CDR3 in DNA: TGTGCCAGCAGTTACTCTTTGGGGGCTCGGTATGGCTACACCTTC. The encoded protein is CASSYSLGARYGYTF.

The chain combines TRBV4-1 with TRBJ1-6; TRBD1 matches 7 bases. The germline gives CDR1 MGHRA, CDR2 YSYEKL. V was clipped by 5 bases and J by 6 bases; unmatched bases: 4. The CDR3 has 14 residues. The chain's CDR3 is CASSTQGFNSPLHF. CDR3 coding DNA: TGCGCCAGCAGCACACAGGGGTTTAATTCACCCCTCCACTTT.

This chain links TRBV9 with TRBJ2-3; D ambiguous. This CDR3 has 14 residues. Per germline, CDR1 SGDLS and CDR2 YYNGEE. Trimming shortened V by 2 bases and J by 0 bases, and 7 bases separated the two germline ends. CDR3 nucleotide sequence: TGTGCCAGCAGCGTGCTAGGAAGCACAGATACGCAGTATTTT. This translates into CASSVLGSTDTQYF.

The V gene is TRBV7-9, the J gene TRBJ1-3; 7 nucleotides align to TRBD1. CDR3 size: 15 residues. Germline V CDR1 and CDR2: SEHNR, FQNEAQ (reference sequence). With 4 bases clipped from V and 7 bases from J, the junction kept 10 bases outside the gene matches. Here the CDR3 reads CASSSTSTGRNTIYF. The CDR3 coding sequence is TGTGCCAGCAGCTCCACTTCGACAGGGAGGAACACCATATATTTT.

The V call is TRBV28, the J call TRBJ2-5, with 8 bases lining up with TRBD2. CDR3 length equals 20 residues. Unmatched junction bases numbered 23, after V lost 5 bases and J lost 3 bases. Germline CDR1 MDHEN, CDR2 SYDVKM. CDR3 amino acids: CASSGTPFPPRGAEEETQYF. The CDR3 coding sequence is TGTGCCAGCAGTGGCACACCGTTCCCCCCGCGGGGGGCAGAAGAAGAGACCCAGTACTTC.

The V call is TRBV29-1, the J call TRBJ1-1, with D uncertain. Germline V gene data show CDR1 as SQVTM and CDR2 as ANQGSEA. This CDR3 comprises 13 residues. Trimming cost V 7 bases and J 2 bases, with 14 bases left between them. In nucleotides, the CDR3 is TGCAGCGCTGTAGTAACTGTCAACACTGAAGCTTTCTTT. Its protein product is CSAVVTVNTEAFF.

This chain uses TRBV4-1 with TRBJ1-2; 7 positions match TRBD1. V dropped 0 bases and J dropped 8; count of bases not matched to a gene: 15. The CDR3 sequence is 17 residues long. Germline V gene data show CDR1 as MGHRA and CDR2 as YSYEKL. CDR3 in DNA: TGCGCCAGCAGCCAAGATGGTCAGGGGGTTCCCCTAGGAGGCTACACCTTC. Its protein product is CASSQDGQGVPLGGYTF.

The chain recombines TRBV5-8 with TRBJ1-2; 8 nucleotides agree with TRBD1. V lost 3 bases and J lost 2; bases outside the gene matches: 6. Germline CDR1 SGHTS, CDR2 YDEGEE. This CDR3 has 15 amino acids. CDR3 sequence reads: CASSSIRTGNYGYTF. Here the CDR3 DNA reads TGTGCCAGCAGCTCGATTCGGACAGGGAACTATGGCTACACCTTC.

The chain combines TRBV5-1 with TRBJ2-3, with TRBD2 matching 16 bases. The CDR3 extends over 17 amino acids. Germline loops: CDR1 SGHRS, CDR2 YFSETQ. With 5 bases clipped from V and 0 bases from J, the junction kept 3 bases outside the gene matches. The CDR3 DNA reads as TGCGCCAGCAGACGGGGACTAGCGGGGGGGAGCACAGATACGCAGTATTTT. It translates to CASRRGLAGGSTDTQYF.

The chain is built from TRBV5-1 and TRBJ1-1; D remains ambiguous. The V end was cut by 0 bases, the J end by 5 bases, with 5 bases between. Looked up from germline, CDR1 is SGHRS and CDR2 is YFSETQ. The CDR3 covers 12 residues. The chain's CDR3 is CASSLDKTEAFF. For the CDR3, the DNA is TGCGCCAGCAGCTTGGACAAGACTGAAGCTTTCTTT.

The gene calls are TRBV6-1 and TRBJ2-2, with D possibly matching TRBD1 (5 bases). The CDR3 sequence is 13 residues long. V lost 9 bases to trimming and J lost 3 bases, with 11 bases between them. The germline gives CDR1 MNHNS, CDR2 SASEGT. CDR3 sequence reads: CARGVRYTGELFF. In DNA form, the CDR3 reads TGTGCCAGAGGGGTTAGGTACACCGGGGAGCTGTTTTTT.

V usage is TRBV7-2 and J usage is TRBJ2-5; 8 bases are shared with TRBD2. J gave up 2 bases and V 5 bases, and 7 bases lay outside the gene matches. This CDR3 has 15 residues. CDR1 and CDR2 from the germline V gene are SGHTA and FQGNSA. The DNA of the CDR3 is TGTGCCAGCAGCCCCCGACTAGCGTTTCAAGAGACCCAGTACTTC. Amino acid sequence: CASSPRLAFQETQYF.

The V call is TRBV7-2, the J call TRBJ1-1; 11 nucleotides line up with TRBD1. CDR3 length: 15 amino acids. V lost 5 bases and J lost 4; bases outside the gene matches: 6. The germline V gene encodes CDR1 SGHTA and CDR2 FQGNSA. CDR3 nucleotide sequence: TGTGCCAGCAGCCCCCCTGGGACAGGGGGCACTGAAGCTTTCTTT. Encoded protein: CASSPPGTGGTEAFF.

The J gene is TRBJ1-4, the V gene TRBV18; D uncertain. Germline loops: CDR1 KGHSH, CDR2 LQKENI. The CDR3 is made up of 16 amino acids. Trimming cost V 6 bases and J 0 bases, with 14 bases left between them. The chain's CDR3 is CASSPITDATNEKLFF. The CDR3 coding sequence is TGTGCCAGCTCCCCTATAACAGACGCAACTAATGAAAAACTGTTTTTT.

V gene TRBV2 combines with J gene TRBJ1-1, with TRBD1 as a possible D gene (5 bases). The CDR3 consists of 14 residues. Trimming pared 6 bases from V and 6 bases from J, leaving 17 bases between. Germline CDR1 SNHLY, CDR2 FYNNEI. As DNA, the CDR3 is TGTGCCAGCAGCGAAAACAGGATATGGCCTGAAGCTTTCTTT. Its translation: CASSENRIWPEAFF.

A single count supports this clone. This sequence joins TRBV5-4 and TRBJ1-1; no clear D gene. Trimming cost V 0 bases and J 2 bases, with 8 bases left between them. Germline lookup yields CDR1 SGHNT and CDR2 YYREEE (reference sequence). The CDR3 extends over 14 amino acids. CDR3 DNA: TGTGCCAGCAGCTTGGTTCGAGGAAACACTGAAGCTTTCTTT. This translates into CASSLVRGNTEAFF. Full variable domain (missing parts from reference TRBV5-4 and TRBJ1-1): ETGVTQSPTHLIKTRGQQVTLRCSSQSGHNTVSWYQQALGQGPQFIFQYYREEENGRGNFPPRFSGLQFPNYSSELNVNALELDDSALYLCASSLVRGNTEAFFGQGTRLTVV.

Only a few counts were recorded for this clone. The J gene is TRBJ1-4, the V gene TRBV6-1, with 10 bases fitting TRBD1. The J segment lost 5 bases and the V segment lost 6 bases, leaving 3 bases of the junction unmatched. CDR1 and CDR2 from the germline V gene are MNHNS and SASEGT. The CDR3 loop spans 14 amino acids. The CDR3 DNA sequence: TGTGCCAGCAGGGGGGACAGGGGAAATGAAAAACTGTTTTTT. It translates to CASRGDRGNEKLFF.